This TCR beta chain was profiled in a study of CD8 T cells in ankylosing spondylitis. Study-wide points: The clones that were linked to disease were reported to be significantly enriched in matched synovial fluid samples from ankylosing spondylitis patients. Disease-linked clones were CD8+ and relatively rare in peripheral blood.

At least ten counts were recorded for this clonotype. Its specificity is not known. CDR1 is SGDLS and CDR2 is YYNGEE in the germline V gene. V was trimmed by 0 bases and J by 5 bases, leaving 8 bases between them. The CDR3 is 13 amino acids. TCRdb called the 5' RACE reads again in MiXCR, with one record for every CDR3 protein. The table includes about 42,000 distinct CDR3 sequences, 4% detected once. This chain links TRBV9 with TRBJ1-1; D call uncertain. Sequencing used blood, either unsorted or a sorted T cell fraction (not recorded which). The sequence was obtained from a female donor with ankylosing spondylitis or in good health (not recorded which). The CDR3 protein is CASSVAIETEAFF. CDR3 coding DNA: TGTGCCAGCAGCGTAGCCATCGAGACTGAAGCTTTCTTT. Full variable domain (missing parts from reference TRBV9 and TRBJ1-1): DSGVTQTPKHLITATGQRVTLRCSPRSGDLSVYWYQQSLDQGLQFLIQYYNGEERAKGNILERFSAQQFPDLHSELNLSSLELGDSALYFCASSVAIETEAFFGQGTRLTVV.